This is a list of T cell receptor beta chains from one sample in a study of CD8 T cells in Susac syndrome. One entry per CDR3 protein results from TCRdb running MiXCR on the immunoSEQ multiplex PCR reads. The sample lists around 190,000 distinct CDR3 sequences; roughly 94% were seen once. Input material: CD4+ T cells from PBMCs. Receptors were obtained from a human donor in good health. Both conserved end residues are part of each CDR3.

>TRBJ1-1|TRBV3-1
CASSQGGTNTEAFF
>TRBJ1-2|TRBV4-2
CASSQVAQGNQGGYTF
>TRBJ1-2|TRBV3-1
CASSHPNTYGYTF
>TRBJ1-5|TRBV28
CATGGNQPQHF
>TRBJ2-7|TRBV4-3
CASSQDIRGALSEQYF
>TRBJ2-5|TRBV15
CATSRVYTETQYF
>TRBJ1-1|TRBV3-1
CASREGAITEAFF
>TRBJ2-5|TRBV29-1
CSVSGGLETQYF
>TRBJ2-1|TRBV7-2
CASSLVPSGGAENEQFF
>TRBJ2-3|TRBV9
CASSVGSGGTDTQYF
>TRBJ1-1|TRBV29-1
CSVEGTGVNTEAFF
>TRBJ2-5|TRBV18
CASSPKGAETQYF
>TRBJ2-1|TRBV6-6
CASTLTSGSNEQFF
>TRBJ1-5|TRBV28
CASRWGNQPQHF
>TRBJ2-7|TRBV12-3/TRBV12-4
CASSFDTYEQYF
>TRBJ2-1|TRBV10-3
CATLDSYNEQFF
>TRBJ1-2|TRBV3-1
CASSGDSEDGYTF
>TRBJ1-4|TRBV29-1
CSVADSATNEKLFF
>TRBJ1-3|TRBV9
CASSPGPGNGNTIYF
>TRBJ2-3|TRBV5-1
CASREGQSSDTQYF
>TRBJ1-2|TRBV29-1
CSVEDRRPGYTF
>TRBJ1-1|TRBV2
CASRDPGGTEAFF
>TRBJ2-1|TRBV12-3/TRBV12-4
CASRHSGGYNEQFF
>TRBJ2-5|TRBV29-1
CSVGDKHVGETQYF
>TRBJ2-3|TRBV29-1
CSVDAAADTQYF
>TRBJ1-1|TRBV20-1
CSAREGTGNTEAFF
>TRBJ2-3|TRBV29-1
CSVEGGRSTDTQYF
>TRBJ2-2|TRBV19
CASRMDRETGELFF
>TRBJ2-3|TRBV4-1
CASSDLTLPSTDTQYF
>TRBJ2-1|TRBV9
CASSVATSGEQFF
>TRBJ2-3|TRBV20-1
CSARGQPPGDTQYF
>TRBJ1-1|TRBV11-2
CASSLEPGGTEAFF
>TRBJ2-3|TRBV9
CASGSPNTDTQYF
>TRBJ2-3|TRBV27
CASSSLAGADTQYF
>TRBJ2-1|TRBV28
CASARTSGSQEQFF
>TRBJ1-2|TRBV30
CAWTQSGVEGYTF
>TRBJ2-7|TRBV5-1
CASQGSYEQYF
>TRBJ1-4|TRBV12-5
CASGLVLSGFVEKLFF
>TRBJ1-5|TRBV12-3/TRBV12-4
CASSRQGGGNQPQHF
>TRBJ1-1|TRBV14
CASSQVGGNTEAFF
>TRBJ2-2|TRBV27
CASSLWGTGTGAPGELFF
>TRBJ2-7|TRBV20-1
CSASRVREYEQYF
>TRBJ2-1|TRBV14
CASSQRQDDEQFF
>TRBJ1-1|TRBV11-2
CASSLTRRTEAFF
>TRBJ2-3|TRBV7-2
CASSYVAGGTDTQYF
>TRBJ1-4|TRBV3-1
CASSQDRDRGAKLFF
>TRBJ2-1|TRBV24-1
CATSDSGTANEQFF
>TRBJ2-1|TRBV6-1
CASTRTSQEYFNEQFF
>TRBJ2-1|TRBV19
CASSPGQLNEQFF